Listed below are T cell receptor beta chains from one sample, sequenced in a study of T cell responses to AZD1222 COVID-19 vaccine. Clones were sequenced by immunoSEQ multiplex PCR, and TCRdb holds only the in-frame ones, with some missing. The sample carries 100,000 to 150,000 clones, about 85% recorded once. Here the sequenced sample was peripheral blood, taken on day 0 of AZD1222 vaccination. The receptors derive from an adult in good health. Each CDR3 is given with its conserved first and last residue. A D gene is named only where the DNA matches it firmly. Part of the rows lack a size; the others show once, few, many or a class for expanded clones.

J gene	V gene	clone size	D gene	CDR3 DNA	CDR3 protein
TRBJ2-7	TRBV28	NA	NA	TGTGCCAGCAGTTTTGAGAGGGGGTACTACGAGCAGTACTTC	CASSFERGYYEQYF
TRBJ1-1	TRBV14	NA	NA	TGTGCCAGCAGCCAGGTTGACGAAGCTTTCTTT	CASSQVDEAFF
TRBJ2-3	TRBV9	NA	NA	TGTGCCAGCAGCGTAGTCCCTCAGACTAGCACAGATACGCAGTATTTT	CASSVVPQTSTDTQYF
TRBJ1-5	TRBV7-8	NA	NA	TGTGCCAGCAGCCGAAAAAAACCGGGACAAAATAGCAATCAGCCCCAGCATTTT	CASSRKKPGQNSNQPQHF
TRBJ2-7	TRBV27	few	TRBD1	TGTGCCAGCAGTTTGAGACAGGGTCCCGACGCTTTCTACGAGCAGTACTTC	CASSLRQGPDAFYEQYF
TRBJ2-7	TRBV6-5	NA	NA	TGTGCCAGCAGACCCGGGACTGCTACCTACGAGCAGTACTTC	CASRPGTATYEQYF
TRBJ2-5	TRBV30	NA	NA	TGTGCCTGGAGTAAGACAGAAACCAAGTACTTC	CAWSKTETKYF
TRBJ2-7	TRBV4-1	NA	NA	TGCGCCAGCAGCCAAGGGCCTCTAAAGGCTCCAAGCGCGGTTTCCTACGAGCAGTACTTC	CASSQGPLKAPSAVSYEQYF
TRBJ1-3	TRBV3-1/TRBV3-2	NA	NA	TGTGCCAGCAGCCAAGGGGGCCTCTGGTCCATATATTTT	CASSQGGLWSIYF
TRBJ2-7	TRBV11-2	once	NA	TGTGCCAGCAGCTTAGTAGGAGGGGGGGCCGGGGAGCAGTACTTC	CASSLVGGGAGEQYF
TRBJ2-1	TRBV5-4	NA	NA	TGTGCCAGCAGCTACCCTAGAACTGAGCAGTTCTTC	CASSYPRTEQFF
TRBJ2-1	TRBV6-1	NA	NA	TGTGCCAGCACCCCGACTTCGCTCTCCTACAATGAGCAGTTCTTC	CASTPTSLSYNEQFF
TRBJ1-1	TRBV5-1	NA	NA	TGCGCCAGCAGCTTGGGGTCGGGAGCCAACACTGAAGCTTTCTTT	CASSLGSGANTEAFF
TRBJ2-7	TRBV28	NA	NA	TGTGCCAGCAGTTTACCTAAATACGAGCAGTACTTC	CASSLPKYEQYF
TRBJ2-2	TRBV7-2	once	NA	TGTGCCAGCAGCCCACCCGGACTCTACACCGGGGAGCTGTTTTTT	CASSPPGLYTGELFF
TRBJ2-1	TRBV7-6	NA	NA	TGTGCCAGCAGCTTAGCCCCCCAGGGGGGATACAATGAGCAGTTCTTC	CASSLAPQGGYNEQFF
TRBJ2-1	TRBV19	NA	NA	TGTGCCAGTAGTATAGGGACAGACAATGAGCAGTTCTTC	CASSIGTDNEQFF
TRBJ2-7	TRBV14	NA	NA	TGTGCCAGCAGCCAGGGGTTTCAGGGTCAGACCTACGAGCAGTACTTC	CASSQGFQGQTYEQYF
TRBJ1-4	TRBV2	NA	NA	TGTGCCAGCAGGGACACAGGGAGAAAGGGTGGACATGAAAAACTGTTTTTT	CASRDTGRKGGHEKLFF
TRBJ1-6	TRBV28	NA	TRBD1	TGTGGCTCCAGAAGGGACAGCTATAATTCACCCCTCCACTTT	CGSRRDSYNSPLHF
TRBJ2-2	TRBV9	NA	NA	TGTGCCAGCAGCGTAGTTTCAGGGGAGCTGTTTTTT	CASSVVSGELFF
TRBJ1-1	TRBV9	once	NA	TGTGCCAGCAGCGTAGTTGGTACGGGCACTGAAGCTTTCTTT	CASSVVGTGTEAFF
TRBJ2-7	TRBV5-4	NA	NA	TGTGCCAGCAGCTTGTTCGGTGGATCCTACGAGCAGTACTTC	CASSLFGGSYEQYF
TRBJ2-2	TRBV4-2	NA	NA	TGTGCCAGCAGCCAAGAGACAAGGGGAGGAGGCACCGGGGAGCTGTTTTTT	CASSQETRGGGTGELFF
TRBJ2-3	TRBV5-1	NA	NA	TGCGCCAGCAGCTTAGTTGGGAGTGACACAGATACGCAGTATTTT	CASSLVGSDTDTQYF
TRBJ1-5	TRBV15	NA	NA	TGTGCCACCAGCAGGGACTGGGGTCAGCCCCAGCATTTT	CATSRDWGQPQHF
TRBJ1-5	TRBV19	NA	NA	NA	CASTSGVGQPQHF
TRBJ2-1	TRBV7-3	NA	TRBD2	TGTGCCAGCAGCTCCGGGACTAGCGGGTCTTGGAATGAGCAGTTCTTC	CASSSGTSGSWNEQFF
TRBJ2-2	TRBV7-8	NA	NA	TGTGCCAGCAGCTTAAAACGATTTTCAGGGGTGGTCACCGGGGAGCTGTTTTTT	CASSLKRFSGVVTGELFF
TRBJ1-5	TRBV2	NA	NA	TGTGCCAGCAGTGGTGGGCAGGGGACGTATCAGCCCCAGCATTTT	CASSGGQGTYQPQHF
TRBJ1-2	TRBV12-5	NA	TRBD1	TGTGCTAGTGGTGGGGGGGGACAGGGCATTAACTATGGCTACACCTTC	CASGGGGQGINYGYTF
TRBJ2-7	TRBV9	NA	TRBD1	TGTGCCAGCCACCCGGTAGGGGGCCTCGTACACGAGCAGTACTTC	CASHPVGGLVHEQYF
TRBJ2-7	TRBV11-2	NA	NA	TGTGCCAGCAGCTTAGGTAGCGCCTACGAGCAGTACTTC	CASSLGSAYEQYF
TRBJ1-1	TRBV11-2	NA	NA	TGTGCCAGCAGCCCCAGGGTGGGGGACGGGGCTTTCTTT	CASSPRVGDGAFF
TRBJ1-1	TRBV7-9	NA	NA	TGTGCCAGCAGCCCCTCCGGAGGGGGTGGGGCTTTCTTT	CASSPSGGGGAFF
TRBJ1-2	TRBV30	NA	TRBD1	TGTGCCTACATACAGGGGGCCTTTAGTGGCTACACCTTC	CAYIQGAFSGYTF
TRBJ1-2	TRBV7-9	NA	NA	TGTGCCAGCAGCTCCGCAGGGCGCGCCTATGGCTACACCTTC	CASSSAGRAYGYTF
TRBJ1-1	TRBV11-1	NA	NA	TGTGCCAGCAGCCCCCGGGGGGGGACTGAAGCTTTCTTT	CASSPRGGTEAFF
TRBJ2-7	TRBV28	NA	TRBD2	TGTGCCAGCTCCGGACTAGCGGTTTTGAGCTCCTACGAGCAGTACTTC	CASSGLAVLSSYEQYF
TRBJ2-6	TRBV27	NA	NA	TGTGCCACCCAATCGATGGGGTCTGGGGCCAACGTCCTGACTTTC	CATQSMGSGANVLTF
TRBJ1-5	TRBV28	NA	NA	TGTGCCAGCGGGGGGGCCGTTACCAATCAGCCCCAGCATTTT	CASGGAVTNQPQHF
TRBJ2-3	TRBV4-2	NA	NA	TGTGCCAGCAGCCTGACGGCCGGCGGCCTGGATACGCAGTATTTT	CASSLTAGGLDTQYF
TRBJ1-4	TRBV6-5	NA	NA	TGTGCCAGCAGAGCAGGGCTGCCCTCCAGACTGTTTTTT	CASRAGLPSRLFF
TRBJ2-2	TRBV24-1	NA	TRBD1	TGTGCCACCAGTGATCCTCACAGGACAGGTGGCACCGGGGAGCTGTTTTTT	CATSDPHRTGGTGELFF
TRBJ1-5	TRBV5-1	NA	TRBD1	TGCGCCAGCAGCTTGGGGGGACAGGCGGGTCAGCCCCAGCATTTT	CASSLGGQAGQPQHF
TRBJ1-5	TRBV19	NA	NA	TGTGCCAGTAGTATCGGGGGGACACCCGATAGGCATTTT	CASSIGGTPDRHF
TRBJ2-3	TRBV7-2	few	NA	TGTGCCAGCAGCTTCTCCACCGCACTGCCCTTAGCGCAGTATTTT	CASSFSTALPLAQYF
TRBJ2-7	TRBV5-6	NA	NA	TGTGCCAGCAGCAGACCGGACCTGGATGTTGGGGAGCAGTACTTC	CASSRPDLDVGEQYF